Sequencing of this T cell receptor (beta chain) was carried out in a study of cytomegalovirus exposure and HLA in healthy donors. Study conclusions and caveats: In the 120 validation repertoires, 85% to 95% of cluster scores exceeded 0, per a later analysis.

Separation from the roughly 680-subject first cohort characterized the approximately 120-subject validation cohort, to which the donors belonged. Regarding this clone: Its target is not known.

Clones were read by immunoSEQ multiplex PCR, and TCRdb kept only the in-frame ones, dropping some. The sample holds around 100,000 clones, 85% seen once. CDR3 length equals 13 residues. The ends were cut back, 0 bases at V and 3 bases at J, with 6 bases in the middle. Germline V gene lookup returns CDR1 MNHNS and CDR2 SASEGT. Sequencing used PBMCs. The chain couples TRBV6-1 to TRBJ2-7; unclear D gene. This sequence originates from a man aged 18 to 29 in good health and CMV-seropositive. In DNA form, the CDR3 reads TGTGCCAGCAGTGAAGCTCGAGACTACGAGCAGTACTTC. Its protein is CASSEARDYEQYF.